This T cell receptor beta chain was retrieved from a study of monozygotic twins with inflammatory bowel disease. Study observations and caveats: For IBD, no single strong associated signal or clonotype was supported.

Starting material for each TCR library was approximately 3,500 ng of total RNA. Every sample had its cDNA made across eight separate reactions. Template switching introduced UMIs that contain a 6-nucleotide sample barcode. No DNA is given; TCRdb re-called the 5' RACE reads and lists each CDR3 protein once. Recorded for this sample: roughly 150,000 distinct CDR3 sequences. Germline V gene lookup returns CDR1 SNHLY and CDR2 FYNNEI. CDR3 length equals 14 residues. As for this clonotype: Its antigen remains unknown.

The source material was blood. This chain connects TRBV2 to TRBJ2-2; the D call of TRBD1 rests on TCRdb alone, since no DNA is present to check it. The TCR comes from a human donor with ulcerative colitis or Crohn's disease, or a healthy co-twin of an affected twin (not recorded which). The CDR3 reads CASRTGQNTGELFF.